The 19 T cell receptor beta chains listed next were all sequenced from one sample in a study of identical twins. MiXCR was run by TCRdb on the 5' RACE reads, yielding one entry per CDR3 protein. The sample consists of a few hundred thousand distinct CDR3 sequences, 5.5% to 7.5% of them appearing once. These same records also appear under a second study, on T cells expressing NK-cell markers.

The specimen was CD8+ T cells sorted from blood. These receptors came from a woman aged 18-30 years in good health.

The table lists this clonotype with many counts. The chain links TRBV7-6 to TRBJ2-7, with D tentatively TRBD1 or TRBD2 (8 bases each). Germline lookup yields CDR1 SGHVS and CDR2 FNYEAQ. The CDR3 runs to 15 residues. Deletions cut 4 bases from V and 6 bases from J, with 19 bases between. The CDR3 sequence: CASSSRQGTRSEQYF. CDR3 nucleotide sequence: TGTGCCAGCAGCTCCCGACAGGGGACTAGATCCGAGCAGTACTTC.

The table lists this clonotype with many counts. The chain links TRBV6-5 to TRBJ1-1; no firm D call. The V gene lost 5 bases and the J gene lost 7 bases, with 14 bases spanning the gap. This CDR3 is built from 13 residues. Per the germline V gene, CDR1 is MNHEY and CDR2 is SVGAGI. In DNA, the CDR3 is TGTGCCAGCAGTGAGAGTACAGTGAATGAAGCTTTCTTT. Its translation is CASSESTVNEAFF.

This rearrangement joins TRBV3-1 to TRBJ2-5; TRBD2 aligns across 9 bases. With V trimmed by 5 bases and J by 1 base, 14 bases remained unmatched. Germline V gene lookup returns CDR1 LGHDT and CDR2 YNNKEL (reference sequence). The CDR3 has 18 amino acids. CDR3 sequence (DNA): TGTGCCAGCAGCGCGGGACTAGCCCTCAGGGGGGGCCAAGAGACCCAGTACTTC. Translating it yields CASSAGLALRGGQETQYF.

This clonotype was recorded a few times. This chain connects TRBV6-2 or TRBV6-3 to TRBJ2-1, with TRBD2 identical over 11 bases. Germline trimming cut 3 bases from V and 7 bases from J; bases unmatched to any gene: 5. CDR1 is MNHEY, CDR2 SVGEGT, per germline. The CDR3 length is 15 residues. Here the CDR3 reads CASSYRVAGGNEQFF. In DNA form, the CDR3 reads TGTGCCAGCAGTTATAGGGTAGCGGGGGGGAATGAGCAGTTCTTC.

This clonotype was counted only a few times. The chain uses TRBV9 and TRBJ2-7, with 8 bases fitting TRBD2. Germline V gives CDR1 SGDLS, CDR2 YYNGEE. The CDR3 covers 15 residues. After removal of 4 bases from V and 4 bases from J, the junction contained 10 bases not matched to a gene. The CDR3 DNA reads as TGTGCCAGCAGCCCAGCCGGGGGGGGTGCTTACGAGCAGTACTTC. It is translated as CASSPAGGGAYEQYF.

This clonotype was seen a handful of times. The chain has TRBV19 and TRBJ2-6; D call uncertain. CDR3 length: 13 amino acids. Germline-derived CDR1 and CDR2 are LNHDA and SQIVND (reference sequence). V was pared by 5 bases and J by 11 bases, with 13 bases between. This CDR3 reads CASSPVVTDVLTF. The DNA for the CDR3 is TGTGCCAGTAGTCCGGTAGTTACGGACGTCCTGACTTTC.

The rearrangement joins TRBV7-6 to TRBJ2-2; 8 positions match TRBD2. This CDR3 has 15 amino acids. Germline CDR1 reads SGHVS; CDR2 reads FNYEAQ. J lost 4 bases, V lost 5 bases, and 6 bases had no gene match. CDR3 protein: CASSPFGGGTGELFF. The DNA of the CDR3 is TGTGCCAGCAGCCCTTTCGGGGGGGGCACCGGGGAGCTGTTTTTT.

The chain uses TRBV11-3 and TRBJ1-2; D is perhaps TRBD1 (5 bases). Germline V lookup: CDR1 SGHNT, CDR2 YENEEA. The V and J ends lost 1 base and 8 bases respectively, with 11 bases between them. The CDR3 runs 13 residues. The DNA for the CDR3 is TGTGCCAGCAGCTTAGTGATCGGGGACGGCTACACCTTC. Translation gives CASSLVIGDGYTF.

The table lists this clonotype with a few counts. The chain is built from TRBV14 and TRBJ1-1; D may be TRBD1 (6 bases). This CDR3 is built from 16 residues. Trimming took off 5 bases at V and 0 bases at J, with 16 bases between the two ends. Germline V gene data show CDR1 as SGHDN and CDR2 as FVKESK. The chain's CDR3 is CASSDLSTGLNTEAFF. Here the CDR3 DNA reads TGTGCCAGCAGCGATCTTTCGACAGGACTGAACACTGAAGCTTTCTTT.

This clonotype occurred a few times. V usage is TRBV27 and J usage is TRBJ2-1, with 9 bases fitting TRBD2. Per germline, CDR1 MNHEY and CDR2 SMNVEV (reference sequence). CDR3 length equals 16 residues. V dropped 5 bases and J dropped 6; count of bases not matched to a gene: 11. The DNA of the CDR3 is TGTGCCAGCAGTCCCATAGCGGGAGAGGGGGGCAATGAGCAGTTCTTC. This gives the protein CASSPIAGEGGNEQFF.

This clonotype was counted many times. This rearrangement joins TRBV12-3 or TRBV12-4 to TRBJ2-5; D call uncertain. V was clipped by 7 bases and J by 7 bases, with 13 bases between them. The CDR3 is made up of 12 amino acids. The CDR3 sequence is CASTPPSGTQYF. The DNA for the CDR3 is TGTGCCAGCACCCCACCCTCAGGGACCCAGTACTTC.

This rearrangement joins TRBV28 to TRBJ2-6; D remains ambiguous. From germline, CDR1 is MDHEN and CDR2 SYDVKM. V was cut by 3 bases and J by 0 bases, with 9 bases left in between. The CDR3 has 16 residues. The CDR3 DNA follows: TGTGCCAGCAGTTTCGGCGATTTCTCTGGGGCCAACGTCCTGACTTTC. It specifies CASSFGDFSGANVLTF. The entire variable domain, with the rest obtained from reference TRBV28 and TRBJ2-6, is as follows: DVKVTQSSRYLVKRTGEKVFLECVQDMDHENMFWYRQDPGLGLRLIYFSYDVKMKEKGDIPEGYSVSREKKERFSLILESASTNQTSMYLCASSFGDFSGANVLTFGAGSRLTVL.

The chain combines TRBV6-5 with TRBJ1-1, with 8 bases aligning to TRBD1. Germline V gene lookup returns CDR1 MNHEY and CDR2 SVGAGI. This CDR3 is 15 amino acids long. V trimming: 3 bases; J trimming: 1 base; junction bases outside the gene matches: 4. The CDR3 spells CASSYSGTGNTEAFF. CDR3 in DNA: TGTGCCAGCAGTTATTCCGGGACAGGGAACACTGAAGCTTTCTTT.

The chain links TRBV4-1 to TRBJ2-3, with D uncertain. Germline V gene data show CDR1 as MGHRA and CDR2 as YSYEKL. Trimming pared 6 bases from V and 7 bases from J, leaving 20 bases between. The CDR3 contains 15 residues. CDR3 nucleotide sequence: TGCGCCAGCAGGGACCCCCAATTAGAACGACATACGCAGTATTTT. Protein product: CASRDPQLERHTQYF.

This clonotype was found a few times. CDR3 sequence (DNA): TGTGCCAGCAGCTTATATGGAGGGAGCGAGCAGTACTTC. Its protein is CASSLYGGSEQYF. This chain uses TRBV7-2 with TRBJ2-7; D is perhaps TRBD2 (6 bases). The CDR3 is 13 amino acids. Trimming took off 2 bases at V and 6 bases at J, with 11 bases between the two ends. CDR1 and CDR2 (germline): SGHTA, FQGNSA.

This clonotype showed up just a few times. The gene calls are TRBV7-6 and TRBJ2-3; a weak D match, TRBD2 (5 bases). The CDR3 runs to 19 residues. Germline V gene lookup returns CDR1 SGHVS and CDR2 FNYEAQ. The V end was cut by 0 bases, the J end by 0 bases, with 19 bases between. CDR3 protein: CASSLAGWTEIPSTDTQYF. The DNA of the CDR3 is TGTGCCAGCAGCTTAGCGGGGTGGACTGAAATTCCTAGCACAGATACGCAGTATTTT.

This clonotype was seen only a few times. The V gene is TRBV6-5, the J gene TRBJ2-1; the D gene is possibly TRBD2 (5 bases). Deletions cut 6 bases from V and 2 bases from J, with 17 bases between. Germline CDR1 reads MNHEY; CDR2 reads SVGAGI. This CDR3 is built from 16 residues. CDR3 sequence: CASSYPGTHPYNEQFF. Here the CDR3 DNA reads TGTGCCAGCAGCTACCCGGGAACCCACCCCTACAATGAGCAGTTCTTC.

V is TRBV7-6 and J is TRBJ2-7, with 7 bases that match TRBD1. Unmatched junction bases numbered 6, after V lost 4 bases and J lost 3 bases. The CDR3 contains 14 residues. Germline CDR1 reads SGHVS; CDR2 reads FNYEAQ. The CDR3 region is CASSSYTGVYEQYF. CDR3 DNA sequence: TGTGCCAGCAGCTCATACACAGGGGTCTACGAGCAGTACTTC.

This clonotype was picked up a small number of times. The J gene is TRBJ2-1, the V gene TRBV12-5; 10 bases map to TRBD1. Looked up from germline, CDR1 is LGHNT and CDR2 is FRNRAP. Unmatched junction bases numbered 7, after V lost 5 bases and J lost 9 bases. This CDR3 spans 14 amino acids. The CDR3 spells CASGASGTGVEQFF. The CDR3 region has the DNA TGTGCTAGTGGTGCTTCCGGGACAGGGGTTGAGCAGTTCTTC.